The T cell receptor (beta chain) described here comes from a study of patients and donors after allogeneic stem cell transplantation. The CDR3 runs to 13 residues. Germline V gene lookup returns CDR1 MNHEY and CDR2 SVGAGI. V lost 0 bases to trimming and J lost 6 bases, with 6 bases between them. TCRdb used MiXCR to reprocess the RT-PCR reads, holding one entry per CDR3 protein. This table holds fewer than 250,000 distinct CDR3 sequences, roughly 14% found once. Sequenced material: blood, either unsorted or a sorted T cell fraction (not recorded which). The receptor comes from a human donor who was either an allogeneic HSCT recipient or a stem cell or donor lymphocyte infusion donor (not recorded which). It is not recorded whose cells these are; they may come from a transplant donor. The chain carries TRBV6-5 and TRBJ1-5; D is ambiguous. CDR3 sequence: CASSYSYSQPQHF. The CDR3 region has the DNA TGTGCCAGCAGTTACTCGTATTCTCAGCCCCAGCATTTT.